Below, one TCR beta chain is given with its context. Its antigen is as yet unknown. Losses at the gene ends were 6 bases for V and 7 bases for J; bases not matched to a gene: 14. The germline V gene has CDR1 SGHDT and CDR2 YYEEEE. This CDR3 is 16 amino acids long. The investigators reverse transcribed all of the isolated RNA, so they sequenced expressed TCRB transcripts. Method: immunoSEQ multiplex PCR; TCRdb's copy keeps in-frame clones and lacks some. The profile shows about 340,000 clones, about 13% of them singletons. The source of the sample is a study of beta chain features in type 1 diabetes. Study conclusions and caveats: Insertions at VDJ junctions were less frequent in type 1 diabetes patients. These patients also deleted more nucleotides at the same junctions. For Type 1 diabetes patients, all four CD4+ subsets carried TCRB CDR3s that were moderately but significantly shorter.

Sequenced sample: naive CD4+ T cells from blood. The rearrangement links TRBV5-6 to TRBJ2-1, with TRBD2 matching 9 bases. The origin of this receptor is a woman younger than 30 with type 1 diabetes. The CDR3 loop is CASTWWAGGPANEQFF. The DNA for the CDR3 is TGTGCCAGCACCTGGTGGGCGGGAGGGCCGGCAAATGAGCAGTTCTTC. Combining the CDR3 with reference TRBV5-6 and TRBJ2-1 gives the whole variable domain DAGVTQSPTHLIKTRGQQVTLRCSPKSGHDTVSWYQQALGQGPQFIFQYYEEEERQRGNFPDRFSGHQFPNYSSELNVNALLLGDSALYLCASTWWAGGPANEQFFGPGTRLTVL.